The 32 T cell receptor beta chains given below trace back to one sample, sequenced in a study of blood T cell repertoires in COVID-19. Method: immunoSEQ multiplex PCR; TCRdb's copy keeps in-frame clones and lacks some. The data show about 300,000 clones, around 86% seen once. The sequenced sample consisted of peripheral blood. These receptors originate from a man aged 65 to 79 with acute or convalescent COVID-19.

In this sample, this clone turned up a few times. The chain joins TRBV7-9 to TRBJ2-7; D may be TRBD1 (6 bases). V lost 5 bases, J lost 9 bases, and 14 bases lay in between. The CDR3 length is 12 residues. Per the germline V gene, CDR1 is SEHNR and CDR2 is FQNEAQ (reference sequence). Here the CDR3 DNA reads TGTGCCAGCAGCCCCGGACAGATGGGGCAGTACTTC. Its translation: CASSPGQMGQYF.

The chain has TRBV30 and TRBJ2-3, with a possible D match to TRBD1 (6 bases). V was cut by 2 bases and J by 10 bases, with 16 bases left in between. Germline lookup yields CDR1 GTSNPN and CDR2 SVGIG (reference sequence). The CDR3 is 13 residues long. The DNA for the CDR3 is TGTGCCTGGAGTCCGAAACAGGGCCGGGCGCAGTATTTT. It specifies CAWSPKQGRAQYF.

The V call is TRBV27, the J call TRBJ1-5; TRBD1 matches 10 bases. The CDR3 length is 15 residues. Germline lookup yields CDR1 MNHEY and CDR2 SMNVEV (reference sequence). The junction had 5 bases not matched to a gene; V was cut back by 6 bases and J by 3 bases. The chain's CDR3 is CASRRTGGYNQPQHF. CDR3 sequence (DNA): TGTGCCAGCAGACGGACAGGGGGTTACAATCAGCCCCAGCATTTT.

The CDR3 coding sequence is TGCAGCCCGGCGGTGGAGGGTGAGCAGTTCTTC. Protein sequence: CSPAVEGEQFF. The chain has TRBV29-1 and TRBJ2-1, with D tentatively TRBD2 (6 bases). CDR3 length: 11 amino acids. Trimming stripped 8 bases from V and 9 bases from J, with 14 bases between. Germline values: CDR1 SQVTM, CDR2 ANQGSEA.

J is TRBJ2-7 and V is TRBV5-8; 9 bases agree with TRBD1. The CDR3 runs to 14 residues. Germline CDR1 reads SGHTS; CDR2 reads YDEGEE. V lost 5 bases to trimming and J lost 5 bases; unmatched junction nucleotides: 8. CDR3 in DNA: TGTGCCAGCAGGACAACAGGGGGCGGGAACGAGCAGTACTTC. Translated, it gives CASRTTGGGNEQYF.

V gene TRBV4-3 combines with J gene TRBJ2-2; 11 nucleotides agree with TRBD1. Per the germline V gene, CDR1 is LGHNA and CDR2 is YSLEER. This CDR3 is 16 amino acids long. The J segment lost 8 bases and the V segment lost 3 bases, leaving 8 bases of the junction unmatched. The CDR3 region is CASSHRTGGGEGELFF. The DNA of the CDR3 is TGCGCCAGCAGCCACCGGACAGGGGGCGGCGAAGGGGAGCTGTTTTTT.

This chain joins TRBV9 and TRBJ1-6, with D perhaps TRBD1 (5 bases). The CDR3 totals 13 residues. Trimming removed 4 bases at V and 7 bases at J, with 9 bases between. Germline V gene data show CDR1 as SGDLS and CDR2 as YYNGEE. Here the CDR3 DNA reads TGTGCCAGCAGCCAGGGACTGAATTCACCCCTCCACTTT. Its protein product is CASSQGLNSPLHF.

This clone was recorded only once. This chain links TRBV6-2 or TRBV6-3 with TRBJ2-7, with D tentatively TRBD1 (6 bases). CDR1 and CDR2 (germline): MNHEY, SVGEGT. V shed 5 bases and J shed 6 bases, with 11 bases lying between them. The CDR3 has 12 amino acids. CDR3 protein: CASSDTGSEQYF. The CDR3 nucleotides read TGTGCCAGCAGTGACACAGGGTCCGAGCAGTACTTC.

In DNA form, the CDR3 reads TGTGCCAGCAGCGCGGGACAGTCCCTGTACAATGAGCAGTTCTTC. Amino acids: CASSAGQSLYNEQFF. The chain joins TRBV5-5 to TRBJ2-1, with TRBD1 as a possible D gene (7 bases). The CDR3 contains 15 residues. Trimming removed 4 bases at V and 4 bases at J, with 15 bases between. In germline, CDR1 is SGHKS, CDR2 YYEKEE (reference sequence).

The genes are TRBV28 and TRBJ1-2, with 8 bases identical to TRBD1. Germline CDR1 and CDR2: MDHEN and SYDVKM. This CDR3 comprises 14 residues. Germline trimming cut 6 bases from V and 4 bases from J; bases unmatched to any gene: 7. The DNA of the CDR3 is TGTGCCAGCAGCGAATCGGACAGGGTCTATGGCTACACCTTC. This codes for CASSESDRVYGYTF.

The chain uses TRBV19 and TRBJ1-3; D remains unclear. The germline V gene encodes CDR1 LNHDA and CDR2 SQIVND (reference sequence). The CDR3 contains 16 residues. V lost 2 bases and J lost 0, with 11 bases in between. The CDR3 DNA is TGTGCCAGTAGTATAAGGATGGAGTTCTCTGGAAACACCATATATTTT. This gives the protein CASSIRMEFSGNTIYF.

This sequence joins TRBV4-3 and TRBJ2-1; 8 bases agree with TRBD2. This CDR3 has 17 amino acids. V was pared by 2 bases and J by 2 bases, with 8 bases of the junction left unmatched. CDR1 and CDR2 (germline): LGHNA, YSLEER. The CDR3 loop is CASSQRRSGGPYNEQFF. CDR3 bases: TGCGCCAGCAGCCAACGAAGGTCGGGGGGGCCCTACAATGAGCAGTTCTTC.

The chain has TRBV7-2 and TRBJ2-1, with TRBD2 as a possible D gene (5 bases). The germline V and J ends were trimmed by 4 bases and 2 bases, with 12 bases remaining between them. Germline CDR1 and CDR2: SGHTA and FQGNSA. The CDR3 is 15 amino acids. This chain's CDR3 is CASSSGVIAYNEQFF. The CDR3 nucleotides read TGTGCCAGCAGCTCCGGGGTTATCGCCTACAATGAGCAGTTCTTC.

CDR3 coding DNA: TGCGCCAGCAGCGCAGGGACTAGTGGGCGATCGTATGAGCAGTTCTTC. This codes for CASSAGTSGRSYEQFF. This chain links TRBV5-1 with TRBJ2-1; 8 positions agree with TRBD2. The V gene end was trimmed by 4 bases and the J gene end by 8 bases; junction bases not matched to a gene: 14. Germline values: CDR1 SGHRS, CDR2 YFSETQ. CDR3 size: 16 residues.

CDR3 sequence reads: CATGTSFTYEQFF. CDR3 bases: TGTGCCACCGGGACTAGTTTTACGTATGAGCAGTTCTTC. The rearrangement links TRBV27 to TRBJ2-1; 8 bases are a match to TRBD2. V gave up 10 bases and J gave up 8 bases; unmatched junction bases: 10. Germline CDR1 is MNHEY and CDR2 is SMNVEV (reference sequence). The CDR3 has 13 amino acids.

The genes are TRBV5-1 and TRBJ2-3; 10 bases agree with TRBD2. CDR3 length: 15 amino acids. The germline V gene encodes CDR1 SGHRS and CDR2 YFSETQ. The V segment lost 0 bases and the J segment 8 bases; nucleotides outside the gene matches: 6. The CDR3, as DNA: TGCGCCAGCAGCTTGGCCCAGCGGGGGGGTGCTACGCAGTATTTT. Its translation is CASSLAQRGGATQYF.

V and J are TRBV4-2 and TRBJ1-2; D might be TRBD1 (5 bases). CDR3 size: 14 residues. Trimming removed 0 bases at V and 5 bases at J, with 10 bases between. Germline CDR1 and CDR2: LGHNA and YNFKEQ. CDR3 nucleotides: TGTGCCAGCAGCCAAGATAACAGACAGTATGGCTACACCTTC. Encoded protein: CASSQDNRQYGYTF.

The J gene is TRBJ2-2, the V gene TRBV6-2 or TRBV6-3, with 7 bases matching TRBD2. The germline V gene encodes CDR1 MNHEY and CDR2 SVGEGT. CDR3 size: 18 residues. J gave up 4 bases and V 2 bases, and 13 bases lay outside the gene matches. CDR3 bases: TGTGCCAGCAGTTACGGGCTCGGGCGCGGGGGTCTCACCGGGGAGCTGTTTTTT. Translating it yields CASSYGLGRGGLTGELFF.

The gene calls are TRBV10-3 and TRBJ2-6, with D possibly TRBD1 on 7 matching bases. The V gene lost 8 bases and the J gene lost 0 bases, with 11 bases spanning the gap. The CDR3 extends over 15 amino acids. The germline CDR1 and CDR2 sequences are ENHRY and SYGVKD. The CDR3 DNA is TGTGCCATCGGCGGGACAGCCTCTGGGGCCAACGTCCTGACTTTC. It encodes CAIGGTASGANVLTF.

The chain carries TRBV3-1 (or the pseudogene TRBV3-2) and TRBJ2-5, with TRBD2 matching 7 bases. CDR3 size: 15 residues. Looked up from germline, CDR1 is LGHDT and CDR2 is YNNKEL (reference sequence). J gave up 7 bases and V 0 bases, and 8 bases lay outside the gene matches. The CDR3: CASSQDQGSGGTQYF. CDR3 in DNA: TGTGCCAGCAGCCAAGATCAGGGCTCGGGAGGGACCCAGTACTTC.

This clone was seen once. An end of the junction does not agree with germline; a read error may underlie this. V usage is TRBV6-1 and J usage is TRBJ1-1, with D unclear. This CDR3 has 13 amino acids. CDR1 MNHNS and CDR2 SASEGT come from the germline V gene. The CDR3 here is CASSPRGNPEAFF. The CDR3 DNA is TGTGCCAGCAGTCCACGAGGGAACCCTGAAGCTTTCTTT.

This sequence joins TRBV11-2 and TRBJ2-5, with 7 bases fitting TRBD1. The V gene end was trimmed by 5 bases and the J gene end by 1 base; junction bases not matched to a gene: 4. Germline CDR1 SGHAT, CDR2 FQNNGV. The CDR3 runs to 14 residues. The CDR3 coding sequence is TGTGCCAGCAGCGTTGGGACAGTCCAAGAGACCCAGTACTTC. Its protein is CASSVGTVQETQYF.

This clone appeared once. The chain carries TRBV27 and TRBJ2-3; 7 bases align to TRBD1. CDR3 length: 15 amino acids. CDR1 is MNHEY, CDR2 SMNVEV, per germline (reference sequence). J gave up 3 bases and V 4 bases, and 7 bases lay outside the gene matches. The DNA for the CDR3 is TGTGCCAGCAGTTACGACAGGGTCAGGACAGATACGCAGTATTTT. It encodes CASSYDRVRTDTQYF.

CDR3 protein: CASSRQGLTGELFF. The CDR3 DNA is TGTGCCAGTAGCCGACAGGGACTCACCGGGGAGCTGTTTTTT. V and J are TRBV19 and TRBJ2-2, with D possibly TRBD1 on 7 matching bases. Germline CDR1 is LNHDA and CDR2 is SQIVND (reference sequence). Trimming removed 6 bases from V and 4 bases from J, with 12 bases in between. This CDR3 is built from 14 residues.

The V gene is TRBV18, the J gene TRBJ2-7; 7 positions agree with TRBD1. The CDR3 is 14 residues long. V shed 5 bases, J shed 0 bases, and the junction held 4 bases outside the gene matches. Germline V gives CDR1 KGHSH, CDR2 LQKENI. The CDR3 DNA reads TGTGCCAGCTCAGGGGACAGTAGCTCCTACGAGCAGTACTTC. It is translated as CASSGDSSSYEQYF.

This chain links TRBV5-1 with TRBJ2-3, with 8 bases aligning to TRBD1. The V and J ends lost 2 bases and 1 base, in that order; junction bases with no gene match: 6. The CDR3 has 16 amino acids. Germline CDR1 SGHRS, CDR2 YFSETQ. CDR3 in DNA: TGCGCCAGCAGCTTCCAGGGGGCCTCTGGCACAGATACGCAGTATTTT. Protein: CASSFQGASGTDTQYF.

The chain joins TRBV2 to TRBJ2-7; TRBD1 matches at 7 bases. J lost 5 bases, V lost 0 bases, and 10 bases had no gene match. This CDR3 region has 16 residues. Germline assignment: CDR1 SNHLY and CDR2 FYNNEI. CDR3 nucleotide sequence: TGTGCCAGCAGTGAAGCCCAGCTAACGGGACAGCACGAGCAGTACTTC. Protein: CASSEAQLTGQHEQYF.

This sequence joins TRBV18 and TRBJ2-5; D remains ambiguous. CDR1 is KGHSH, CDR2 LQKENI, per germline. The CDR3 contains 12 residues. V lost 2 bases to trimming and J lost 3 bases, with 4 bases between them. The DNA of the CDR3 is TGTGCCAGCTCACCAGGAGAAGAGACCCAGTACTTC. This encodes CASSPGEETQYF.

The chain is built from TRBV7-8 and TRBJ1-1; D is possibly TRBD1 (6 bases). Germline V CDR1 and CDR2: SGHVS, FQNEAQ. Trimming removed 5 bases at V and 3 bases at J, with 19 bases between. This CDR3 region has 16 residues. The CDR3 loop reads CASSRVRLSGDTEAFF. CDR3 in DNA: TGTGCCAGCAGCCGAGTTAGGTTGTCAGGGGACACTGAAGCTTTCTTT. The entire variable domain, with the rest obtained from reference TRBV7-8 and TRBJ1-1, is as follows: GAGVSQSPRYKVAKRGQDVALRCDPISGHVSLFWYQQALGQGPEFLTYFQNEAQLDKSGLPSDRFFAERPEGSVSTLKIQRTQQEDSAVYLCASSRVRLSGDTEAFFGQGTRLTVV.

This clone was counted once. The chain is built from TRBV29-1 and TRBJ1-6; TRBD1 aligns across 7 bases. Germline loops: CDR1 SQVTM, CDR2 ANQGSEA. The CDR3 length is 13 residues. V gave up 6 bases and J gave up 7 bases; unmatched junction bases: 6. The CDR3 region has the DNA TGCAGCGTCGGGACAGATCGAAATTCACCCCTCCACTTT. Amino acid sequence: CSVGTDRNSPLHF.

The chain recombines TRBV9 with TRBJ1-3; D ambiguous. Trimming removed 2 bases at V and 0 bases at J, with 6 bases between. The CDR3 covers 14 residues. Germline CDR1 is SGDLS and CDR2 is YYNGEE. In DNA, the CDR3 is TGTGCCAGCAGCGTGCGAAACTCTGGAAACACCATATATTTT. It specifies CASSVRNSGNTIYF.

This rearrangement joins TRBV6-2 or TRBV6-3 to TRBJ1-5, with D tentatively TRBD1 (5 bases). In germline, CDR1 is MNHEY, CDR2 SVGEGT. V gave up 2 bases and J gave up 2 bases, with 16 bases separating them. This CDR3 has 17 amino acids. CDR3 protein: CASSYRPRSRGNQPQHF. The CDR3 DNA reads TGTGCCAGCAGTTACCGGCCCCGCAGCAGGGGCAATCAGCCCCAGCATTTT.